This TCR beta chain derives from a study of prognosis after radiotherapy for stage I lung cancer (TCRdb year 2021). Looking at the study overall: Between early 2018 and early 2019, under 20 patients with stage I NSCLC were enrolled in Nanjing, China. Four of the 19 patients developed distant metastases after SBRT, at a median of approximately 7 months; the other 15 showed no significant progression. On tumor histology, around twelve patients had adenocarcinoma and six or seven had squamous cell carcinoma. The study sequenced about 40 blood samples from 19 patients, one before and one after SBRT per patient. The cohort included more than 10 men and five to seven women, with a median age of approximately 76 years and a range of about 53 to 84 years. All patients were considered medically inoperable, owing to comorbidities in more than 10 and refusal of surgery in about 7. Image-guided IMRT or VMAT was used to deliver SBRT in 3 to 5 fractions at a biologically effective dose of at least 100 Gy. Peripheral blood TCR beta repertoires were profiled in stage I NSCLC patients before and after stereotactic body radiotherapy, and the repertoires were related to distant failure. Newly diagnosed primary stage I lung tumors were present in 12 to 15 patients, and oligometastatic NSCLC after surgical resection of the primary tumor was present in a handful of patients. No patient received concurrent therapy alongside SBRT. The paper's findings and limits, for the study overall: The small cohort and short follow-up limited the study, so independent validation of the findings is needed. No adjustment for multiple comparisons was applied to any of the reported P values. Post-SBRT Shannon entropy and its change from baseline were lower in patients who developed distant metastases; baseline Shannon entropy was not associated with metastases. After SBRT, the number of unique TCR clones decreased (median approximately 9,100 before versus fewer than 7,500 after; Wilcoxon paired P=0.011). Differences in TRBV and TRBJ usage frequencies by metastasis status were reportedly observed in two V genes at baseline and in roughly ten V and two J genes after SBRT. Tumor specificity of expanded TCR clones was not determined.

Concerning this clonotype itself: Its specific antigen is unknown. There are no base qualities to consult, and no much larger clone falls within one base.

Including the terminal cysteine and phenylalanine, the CDR3 comprises 15 residues. Kept here is only the CDR3 DNA, which spans 45 bases and is read in frame from base 1. According to the germline V gene (reference sequence), CDR1 reads SEHNR and CDR2 reads FQNEAQ. V sheds 1 base and J sheds 5 bases, leaving 15 bases between their ends. Two rounds of multiplex PCR on genomic DNA were used to amplify the TCR beta CDR3 region. In the first round of PCR, primers specific to each TRBV and TRBJ gene were used, and the primer sequences are filed in Chinese patent CN105087789A. Universal primers were used in the second round of PCR. The Roche High Pure PCR Template Preparation Kit was used to extract genomic DNA from frozen PBMCs. Libraries were sequenced paired-end with 151 bp reads on an Illumina HiSeq 3000. The authors' pipeline ran thus. CutAdapt was used to discard raw reads that did not contain the multiplex PCR primer sequences. High-quality paired reads were merged into contigs with PEAR. MiXCR assigned TRB V, D and J gene segments to each contig by aligning to reference sequences. To remove sequencing errors, CDR3 sequences were clustered according to base quality and sequence similarity. Shannon entropy normalized by the natural log of productive TCR sequence number was used as the measure of diversity. One minus Shannon entropy divided by the natural log of the number of unique clonotypes was used as the definition of clonality. Using the Youden index from ROC curves, the researchers picked the repertoire-metric cut-offs for progression-free survival, and all analyses were carried out in R 3.5.3. The public reads were reprocessed in TCRdb via fastp at Q25 and MiXCR, keeping in-frame beta chains. CDR3 protein sequences are deduplicated, and each keeps its most common genes and DNA. These V and J calls derive from TCRdb rather than the authors' analysis. The table for this sample lists approximately 11,000 distinct CDR3 sequences; approximately 50% of them were counted only once. Clones ranked in the top ten supply 7% of the sample.

All patients had node-negative disease on CT and PET/CT, and none had a history of other malignancies or prior chemotherapy or radiotherapy. At each of two time points, around 5.7 milliliters of peripheral venous blood were collected in EDTA tubes. PBMCs were isolated by Ficoll-Paque Plus density-gradient centrifugation. Right after collection, samples were placed at -80 degrees C and kept there until analysis. This clonotype originated in a donor aged 50 or older with non-small cell lung cancer. In this chain, TRBV7-9 is recombined with TRBJ2-7; the D segment might be TRBD1 or TRBD2, since each matches 5 bases. Material: PBMCs, obtained before or after stereotactic body radiation therapy (not recorded which). The sequenced DNA is TGTGCCAGCAGCTTAGGCCGGGGACGGGGCGACGAGCAGTACTTC. This yields the protein CASSLGRGRGDEQYF.